This T cell receptor beta chain was identified during a study of cytomegalovirus exposure and HLA in healthy donors. Study-wide results and caveats: Specificity for CMV antigens was confirmed in vitro for a few of the CMV-associated chains.

The PCR ran on 60 Vbeta and 13 Jbeta primers. Sequenced by immunoSEQ multiplex PCR; TCRdb stores in-frame clones only, minus some. This repertoire shows about 150,000 clones, about two thirds found once; its top ten account for about 4.4%. The length of the CDR3 is 13 residues. There are a few counts of this clone. The antigen remains unidentified. The source material was PBMCs. The rearrangement joins TRBV21-1 to TRBJ2-7; the DNA was not compared with TRBD1, the D call given in the table. TRBV21-1 is marked as a pseudogene. The clonotype originates from a man aged 45 to 65 in good health and CMV-seropositive. The chain's CDR3 is CASVGTGGAGQYF. The CDR3 DNA follows: TGTGCCAGCGTCGGGACAGGGGGCGCTGGGCAGTACTTC.